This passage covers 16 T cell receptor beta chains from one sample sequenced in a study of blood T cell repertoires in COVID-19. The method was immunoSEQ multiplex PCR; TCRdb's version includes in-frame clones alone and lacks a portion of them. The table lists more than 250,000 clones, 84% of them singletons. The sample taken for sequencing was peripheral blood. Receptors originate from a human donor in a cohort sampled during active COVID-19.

CDR3 amino acids: CASSSRSGSLYEQYF. CDR3 nucleotide sequence: TGTGCCAGCAGCTCAAGAAGCGGGAGCTTGTACGAGCAGTACTTC. The V gene is TRBV11-2, the J gene TRBJ2-7, with TRBD2 matching over 8 bases. The V gene's germline CDR1 is SGHAT and CDR2 FQNNGV. V shed 4 bases, J shed 4 bases, and the junction held 9 bases outside the gene matches. The CDR3 totals 15 residues. The full variable domain, completed using reference TRBV11-2 and TRBJ2-7, is EAGVAQSPRYKIIEKRQSVAFWCNPISGHATLYWYQQILGQGPKLLIQFQNNGVVDDSQLPKDRFSAERLKGVDSTLKIQPAKLEDSAVYLCASSSRSGSLYEQYFGPGTRLTVT.

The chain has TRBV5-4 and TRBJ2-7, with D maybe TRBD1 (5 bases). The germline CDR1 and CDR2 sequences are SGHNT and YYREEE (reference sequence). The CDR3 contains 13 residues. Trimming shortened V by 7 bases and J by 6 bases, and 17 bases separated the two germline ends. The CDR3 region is CASSPQGIGEQYF. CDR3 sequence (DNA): TGTGCCAGCTCCCCCCAGGGTATCGGCGAGCAGTACTTC.

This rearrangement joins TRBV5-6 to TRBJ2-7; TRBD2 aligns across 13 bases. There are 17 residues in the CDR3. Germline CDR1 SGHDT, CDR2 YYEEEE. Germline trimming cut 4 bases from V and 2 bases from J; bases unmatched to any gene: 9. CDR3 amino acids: CASSGGLAGADPYEQYF. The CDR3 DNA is TGTGCCAGCAGCGGCGGACTAGCGGGAGCCGACCCCTACGAGCAGTACTTC.

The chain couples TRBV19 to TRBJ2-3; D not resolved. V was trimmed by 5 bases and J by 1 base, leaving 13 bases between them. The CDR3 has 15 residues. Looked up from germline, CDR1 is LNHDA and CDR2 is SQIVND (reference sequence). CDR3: CASSPRSFGTDTQYF. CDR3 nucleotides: TGTGCCAGTAGTCCTAGATCCTTCGGCACAGATACGCAGTATTTT.

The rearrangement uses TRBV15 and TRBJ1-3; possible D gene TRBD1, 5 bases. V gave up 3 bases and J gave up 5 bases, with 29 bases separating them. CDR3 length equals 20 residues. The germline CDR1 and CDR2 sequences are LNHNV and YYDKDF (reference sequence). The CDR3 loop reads CATSSPPGGGQPGSRNTIYF. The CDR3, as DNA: TGTGCCACCAGCAGTCCACCTGGGGGAGGGCAGCCTGGCTCAAGAAACACCATATATTTT.

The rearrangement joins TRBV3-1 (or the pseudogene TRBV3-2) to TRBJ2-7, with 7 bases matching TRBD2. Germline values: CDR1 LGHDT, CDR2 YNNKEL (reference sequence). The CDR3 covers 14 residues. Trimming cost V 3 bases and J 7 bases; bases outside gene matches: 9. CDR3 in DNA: TGTGCCAGCAGCCACACCGGCGGGGGACGGGAGCAGTACTTC. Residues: CASSHTGGGREQYF.

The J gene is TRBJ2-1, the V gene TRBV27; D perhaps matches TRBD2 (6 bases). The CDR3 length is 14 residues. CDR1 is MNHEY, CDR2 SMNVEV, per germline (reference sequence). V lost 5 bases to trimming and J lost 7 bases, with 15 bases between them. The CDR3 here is CASSRLVGGNEQFF. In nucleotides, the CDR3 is TGTGCCAGCAGTAGGCTAGTCGGGGGAAATGAGCAGTTCTTC.

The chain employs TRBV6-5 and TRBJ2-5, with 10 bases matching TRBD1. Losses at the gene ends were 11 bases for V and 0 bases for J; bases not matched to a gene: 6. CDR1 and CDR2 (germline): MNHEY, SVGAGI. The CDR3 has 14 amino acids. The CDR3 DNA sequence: TGTGCCTCCCGACAGGGGGCTTACCAAGAGACCCAGTACTTC. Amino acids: CASRQGAYQETQYF.

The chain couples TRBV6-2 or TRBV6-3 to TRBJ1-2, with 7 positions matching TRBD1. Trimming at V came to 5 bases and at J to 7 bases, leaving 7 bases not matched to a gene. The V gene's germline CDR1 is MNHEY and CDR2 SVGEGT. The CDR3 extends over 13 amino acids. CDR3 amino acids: CASSHGQDSGYTF. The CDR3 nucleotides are TGTGCCAGCAGTCACGGACAGGATTCTGGCTACACCTTC.

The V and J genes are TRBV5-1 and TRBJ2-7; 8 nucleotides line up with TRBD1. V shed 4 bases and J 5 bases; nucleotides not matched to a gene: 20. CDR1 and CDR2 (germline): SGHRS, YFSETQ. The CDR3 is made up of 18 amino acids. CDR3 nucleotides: TGCGCCAGCAGCCCTTATTCTCTTGACAGGGGAAGAAGTGACGAGCAGTACTTC. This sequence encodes CASSPYSLDRGRSDEQYF.

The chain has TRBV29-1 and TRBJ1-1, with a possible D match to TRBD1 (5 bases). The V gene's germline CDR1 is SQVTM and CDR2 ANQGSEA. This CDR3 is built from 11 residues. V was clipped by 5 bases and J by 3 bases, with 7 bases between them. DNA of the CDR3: TGCAGCGTTACAGGAGACACTGAAGCTTTCTTT. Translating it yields CSVTGDTEAFF.

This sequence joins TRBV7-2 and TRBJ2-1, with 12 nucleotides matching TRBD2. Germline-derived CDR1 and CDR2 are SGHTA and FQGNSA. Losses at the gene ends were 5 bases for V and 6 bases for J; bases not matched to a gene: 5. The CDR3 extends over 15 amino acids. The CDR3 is CASSPPSGGANEQFF. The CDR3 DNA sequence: TGTGCCAGCAGCCCACCTAGCGGGGGGGCCAATGAGCAGTTCTTC.

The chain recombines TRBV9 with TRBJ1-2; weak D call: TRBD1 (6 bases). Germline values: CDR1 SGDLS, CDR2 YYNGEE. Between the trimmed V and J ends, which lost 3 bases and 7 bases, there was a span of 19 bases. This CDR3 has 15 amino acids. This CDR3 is CASSGRGRGHVGYTF. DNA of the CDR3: TGTGCCAGCAGCGGGCGCGGCAGGGGACATGTTGGCTACACCTTC.

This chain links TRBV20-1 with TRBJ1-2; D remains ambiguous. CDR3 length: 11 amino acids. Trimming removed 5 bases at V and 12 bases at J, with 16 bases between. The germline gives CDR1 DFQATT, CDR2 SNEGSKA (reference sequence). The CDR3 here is CSALNPGWNTF. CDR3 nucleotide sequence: TGCAGTGCTCTAAATCCGGGGTGGAACACCTTC.

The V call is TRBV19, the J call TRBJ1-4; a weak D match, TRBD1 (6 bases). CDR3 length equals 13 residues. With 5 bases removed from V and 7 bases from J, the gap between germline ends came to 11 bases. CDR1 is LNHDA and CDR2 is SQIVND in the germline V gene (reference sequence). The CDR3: CASSLGALEKLFF. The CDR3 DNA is TGTGCCAGTAGTCTGGGGGCGCTTGAAAAACTGTTTTTT.

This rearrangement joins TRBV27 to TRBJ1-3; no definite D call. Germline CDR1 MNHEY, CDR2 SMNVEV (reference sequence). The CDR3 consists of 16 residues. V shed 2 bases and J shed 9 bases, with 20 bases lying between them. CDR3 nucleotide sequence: TGTGCCAGCAGTTTAACGAGGCCGGCCCTGGGAGGCACCATATATTTT. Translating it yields CASSLTRPALGGTIYF.